One and the same sample provided the 19 T cell receptor beta chains below, sequenced in a study of regulatory T cells in long-lasting Graves disease. Construction of the TCR beta libraries employed iRepertoire HTBI primers in conjunction with Arm-PCR of CDR3 regions. One entry per CDR3 protein, called by TCRdb with MiXCR from the multiplex PCR reads. Seen here are a few hundred thousand distinct CDR3 sequences, 18% observed once, and the top ten hold 12% to 15%. Time point of the sample: newly diagnosed GD, antithyroid drugs for less than 3 months. Scientists built the TCR library using RNA that was extracted from PBMCs. This sample was shared with a second study, whose subject was T cells in Graves' hyperthyroidism and ophthalmopathy.

The specimen comprised peripheral blood mononuclear cells (PBMCs), sampled at new diagnosis, from a patient treated with antithyroid drugs. The receptors here all came from a woman in her 30s with Graves disease.

At least ten counts were recorded for this clonotype. The CDR3 DNA reads TGTGCCAGCAGTAATCCAGGGGCGGCCACGGACCAAGAGACCCAGTACTTC. Residues: CASSNPGAATDQETQYF. The chain uses TRBV6-1 and TRBJ2-5, with D possibly TRBD1 on 6 matching bases. V was cut by 5 bases and J by 0 bases, with 19 bases left in between. This CDR3 region has 17 residues. Germline CDR1 MNHNS, CDR2 SASEGT.

This clonotype has ten or more counts. The chain couples TRBV5-1 to TRBJ2-5, with 10 bases aligning to TRBD2. The germline V gene encodes CDR1 SGHRS and CDR2 YFSETQ. With 2 bases clipped from V and 5 bases from J, the junction kept 6 bases outside the gene matches. The CDR3 spans 15 residues. CDR3 amino acids: CASSLTSGDGETQYF. Written as DNA, the CDR3 is TGCGCCAGCAGCTTAACTAGCGGGGACGGGGAGACCCAGTACTTC.

This sequence joins TRBV20-1 and TRBJ2-7; 12 bases align to TRBD1. V shed 3 bases, J shed 2 bases, and the junction held 14 bases outside the gene matches. In germline, CDR1 is DFQATT, CDR2 SNEGSKA (reference sequence). The CDR3 extends over 18 amino acids. DNA for the CDR3: TGCAGTGCTAGGGGCACGGGGACAGGGGGCGATAGTGCCTACGAGCAGTACTTC. This encodes CSARGTGTGGDSAYEQYF.

This clonotype was seen ten or more times. This chain links TRBV7-9 with TRBJ2-3, with no clear D. There are 12 residues in the CDR3. V lost 5 bases to trimming and J lost 1 base, with 4 bases between them. Germline values: CDR1 SEHNR, CDR2 FQNEAQ (reference sequence). The CDR3 nucleotides are TGTGCCAGCAGCGGGGGCACAGATACGCAGTATTTT. Protein product: CASSGGTDTQYF. Looking up the rest from reference TRBV7-9 and TRBJ2-3 gives the full variable domain: DTGVSQNPRHKITKRGQNVTFRCDPISEHNRLYWYRQTLGQGPEFLTYFQNEAQLEKSRLLSDRFSAERPKGSFSTLEIQRTEQGDSAMYLCASSGGTDTQYFGPGTRLTVL.

This clonotype was counted at least ten times. The V and J genes are TRBV5-1 and TRBJ2-5; TRBD2 aligns across 7 bases. With V trimmed by 6 bases and J by 5 bases, 16 bases remained unmatched. Germline loops: CDR1 SGHRS, CDR2 YFSETQ. The CDR3 loop spans 16 amino acids. CDR3 loop: CASNRERLAGGETQYF. The CDR3 bases are TGCGCCAGCAATAGGGAAAGACTAGCCGGCGGGGAGACCCAGTACTTC. Full variable domain (missing parts from reference TRBV5-1 and TRBJ2-5): KAGVTQTPRYLIKTRGQQVTLSCSPISGHRSVSWYQQTPGQGLQFLFEYFSETQRNKGNFPGRFSGRQFSNSRSEMNVSTLELGDSALYLCASNRERLAGGETQYFGPGTRLLVL.

This clonotype has ten or more counts. This rearrangement joins TRBV15 to TRBJ1-1; D might be TRBD1 (6 bases). This CDR3 has 14 amino acids. Looked up from germline, CDR1 is LNHNV and CDR2 is YYDKDF (reference sequence). Trimming left V 0 bases short and J 7 bases short, with 12 bases between. The CDR3: CATSRDRQDSEAFF. The CDR3 coding sequence is TGTGCCACCAGCAGAGATCGGCAGGACAGTGAAGCTTTCTTT.

There are many counts of this clonotype. J is TRBJ2-7 and V is TRBV3-1; TRBD1 is a possible D gene (5 bases). The CDR3 is made up of 13 amino acids. The V end lost 4 bases, the J end lost 0 bases, and 7 bases lay between the germline ends. CDR1 and CDR2 (germline): LGHDT, YNNKEL (reference sequence). In nucleotides, the CDR3 is TGTGCCAGCAGCCCTACAGGCTCCTACGAGCAGTACTTC. Translating gives CASSPTGSYEQYF.

This clonotype was counted a single time. A far larger clone is only one base removed, so a read error is likely. The rearrangement joins TRBV5-5 to TRBJ1-4; D is perhaps TRBD1 (6 bases). The germline CDR1 and CDR2 sequences are SGHKS and YYEKEE (reference sequence). This CDR3 has 16 residues. The CDR3 DNA follows: TGTGCCAGCAGCCGCCGGGACACAACAACTAATGTAAAACTGTTTTTT. It yields the protein CASSRRDTTTNVKLFF.

This rearrangement joins TRBV4-1 to TRBJ1-3; 9 nucleotides line up with TRBD1. Per the germline V gene, CDR1 is MGHRA and CDR2 is YSYEKL. The CDR3 runs to 18 residues. V lost 7 bases to trimming and J lost 8 bases; unmatched junction nucleotides: 21. The CDR3 here is CASTGGGGQGLDRDTIYF. CDR3 DNA sequence: TGCGCCAGCACCGGCGGCGGGGGACAGGGATTGGATCGGGACACCATATATTTT.

This clonotype has ten or more counts. The chain is built from TRBV6-5 and TRBJ1-2, with TRBD1 matching 9 bases. Germline lookup yields CDR1 MNHEY and CDR2 SVGAGI. The CDR3 totals 16 residues. V trimming: 4 bases; J trimming: 4 bases; junction bases outside the gene matches: 10. As DNA, the CDR3 is TGTGCCAGCAGTTCTCCCCCGGGACAGGGCGGCTATGGCTACACCTTC. Translation gives CASSSPPGQGGYGYTF.

This clonotype has just a few counts. The V and J genes are TRBV12-3 or TRBV12-4 and TRBJ1-5; perhaps TRBD1 as D (6 bases). The V end was cut by 4 bases, the J end by 5 bases, with 12 bases between. This CDR3 has 14 residues. CDR3 sequence reads: CASSSRGRDQPQHF. The DNA for the CDR3 is TGTGCCAGCAGTTCGAGGGGGAGGGATCAGCCCCAGCATTTT.

This clonotype was seen ten or more times. The chain carries TRBV5-1 and TRBJ1-2, with D perhaps TRBD1 (5 bases). The germline gives CDR1 SGHRS, CDR2 YFSETQ. This CDR3 spans 14 amino acids. V lost 0 bases to trimming and J lost 8 bases, with 14 bases between them. CDR3 nucleotides: TGCGCCAGCAGCTTGGATCCAGGGTCAGGGGGCTACACCTTC. Translation gives CASSLDPGSGGYTF. Combining the CDR3 with reference TRBV5-1 and TRBJ1-2 gives the whole variable domain KAGVTQTPRYLIKTRGQQVTLSCSPISGHRSVSWYQQTPGQGLQFLFEYFSETQRNKGNFPGRFSGRQFSNSRSEMNVSTLELGDSALYLCASSLDPGSGGYTFGSGTRLTVV.

This clonotype was observed a handful of times. The junction departs from the called germline gene at one end, perhaps through a read error. The chain couples TRBV5-6 to TRBJ1-3, with D unresolved. The CDR3 contains 12 residues. Looked up from germline, CDR1 is SGHDT and CDR2 is YYEEEE. CDR3 region: CASSLSGNTICF. CDR3 DNA: TGTGCCAGCAGCTTGTCTGGAAACACCATATGTTTT.

This clonotype showed up many times. This sequence joins TRBV6-1 and TRBJ1-5, with D uncertain. The V end was cut by 3 bases, the J end by 7 bases, with 13 bases between. Germline lookup yields CDR1 MNHNS and CDR2 SASEGT. The CDR3 is 14 amino acids. The CDR3: CASSENDRIQPQHF. CDR3 DNA: TGTGCCAGCAGTGAGAATGATCGGATCCAGCCCCAGCATTTT.

This clonotype was detected ten times or more. This chain joins TRBV7-9 and TRBJ1-1, with D perhaps TRBD1 (6 bases). Looked up from germline, CDR1 is SEHNR and CDR2 is FQNEAQ (reference sequence). The V end was cut by 3 bases, the J end by 7 bases, with 18 bases between. CDR3 length equals 15 residues. The CDR3 spells CASSFIPPDSIEAFF. CDR3 DNA: TGTGCCAGCAGCTTTATCCCTCCGGACAGCATTGAAGCTTTCTTT. Variable domain in full (rest from reference TRBV7-9 and TRBJ1-1): DTGVSQNPRHKITKRGQNVTFRCDPISEHNRLYWYRQTLGQGPEFLTYFQNEAQLEKSRLLSDRFSAERPKGSFSTLEIQRTEQGDSAMYLCASSFIPPDSIEAFFGQGTRLTVV.

A remark on this clonotype: This could be a read error, since a much larger clone is one nucleotide away. The CDR3 region is CASSSRSGGGFPYEQFF. CDR3 DNA: TGTGCCAGCAGCTCCCGAAGCGGCGGGGGGTTCCCCTACGAGCAGTTCTTC. V and J are TRBV11-2 and TRBJ2-1, with 8 bases that match TRBD2. The CDR3 sequence is 17 residues long. The V segment lost 4 bases and the J segment 10 bases; nucleotides outside the gene matches: 18. Germline CDR1 SGHAT, CDR2 FQNNGV. Combining the CDR3 with reference TRBV11-2 and TRBJ2-1 gives the whole variable domain EAGVAQSPRYKIIEKRQSVAFWCNPISGHATLYWYQQILGQGPKLLIQFQNNGVVDDSQLPKDRFSAERLKGVDSTLKIQPAKLEDSAVYLCASSSRSGGGFPYEQFFGPGTRLTVL.

This clonotype was seen at least ten times. The junction does not match germline at one end; this may be a read error. The chain links TRBV5-1 to TRBJ1-2, with D possibly being TRBD1 (6 bases). The CDR3 spans 15 residues. From germline, CDR1 is SGHRS and CDR2 YFSETQ. Here the CDR3 reads CASSPLAGDRYGYTF. CDR3 nucleotides: TGTGCCAGCAGCCCCCTGGCAGGGGATCGGTATGGCTACACCTTC.

This clonotype was seen ten or more times. This chain uses TRBV3-1 with TRBJ1-5, with D hard to call. CDR1 and CDR2 (germline): LGHDT, YNNKEL (reference sequence). V was pared by 2 bases and J by 4 bases, with 18 bases between. CDR3 size: 17 residues. CDR3 sequence: CASSQNFVLVGNQPQHF. CDR3 in DNA: TGTGCCAGCAGCCAAAACTTTGTCCTGGTCGGTAATCAGCCCCAGCATTTT.

The genes are TRBV27 and TRBJ2-7; 7 bases agree with TRBD1. CDR3 length: 15 residues. With 8 bases clipped from V and 3 bases from J, the junction kept 13 bases outside the gene matches. Germline V lookup: CDR1 MNHEY, CDR2 SMNVEV (reference sequence). CDR3 sequence: CASRRMDRLNYEQYF. For the CDR3, the DNA is TGTGCCAGCCGCCGTATGGACAGGCTCAACTACGAGCAGTACTTC.